The clone carrying this TCR beta chain was counted many times. Its antigen is unknown. This CDR3 is 13 amino acids long. The V gene lost 1 base and the J gene lost 4 bases, with 8 bases spanning the gap. Germline CDR1 reads MNHEY; CDR2 reads SMNVEV (reference sequence). As the method for making TCR beta libraries, quantitative 5'-RACE with molecular barcodes was used. TCRdb ran MiXCR on the 5' RACE reads and lists one entry per CDR3 protein. The repertoire includes 200,000 to 300,000 distinct CDR3 sequences, over 7% of them detected once, and 4.8% sits in the top ten. This specimen comes from a study of CD8 T cells in ankylosing spondylitis. Findings of the study overall: Characteristic of ankylosing spondylitis blood, it appeared, was a TCR beta motif comprising roughly eight highly homologous variants.

This sequence was found in a female donor with ankylosing spondylitis or in good health (not recorded which). The sequencing input was blood, either unsorted or a sorted T cell fraction (not recorded which). The chain uses TRBV27 and TRBJ2-7; no clear D gene. CDR3 nucleotide sequence: TGTGCCAGCAGTTTATATCCCAATTACGAGCAGTACTTC. It codes for CASSLYPNYEQYF.